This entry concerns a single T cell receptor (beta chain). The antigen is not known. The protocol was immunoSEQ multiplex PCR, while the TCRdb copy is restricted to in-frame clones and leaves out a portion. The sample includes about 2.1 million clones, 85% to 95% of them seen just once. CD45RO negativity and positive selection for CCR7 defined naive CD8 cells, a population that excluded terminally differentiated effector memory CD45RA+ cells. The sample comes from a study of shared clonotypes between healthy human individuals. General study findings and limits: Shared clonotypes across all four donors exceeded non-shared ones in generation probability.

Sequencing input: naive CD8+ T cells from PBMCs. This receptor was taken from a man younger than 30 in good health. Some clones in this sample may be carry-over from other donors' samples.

The CDR3 reads CASRQPGQGVDNEQFF. The CDR3 DNA follows: TGTGCCAGCAGGCAACCGGGACAGGGGGTTGACAATGAGCAGTTCTTC. V and J are TRBV6-6 and TRBJ2-1; 11 bases align to TRBD1. The CDR3 totals 16 residues. Germline CDR1 reads MNHNY; CDR2 reads SVGAGI (reference sequence). V dropped 6 bases and J dropped 5; count of bases not matched to a gene: 9.